This T cell receptor (beta chain) is drawn from a study of technical replicates of blood from a few donors. Assay used: immunoSEQ multiplex PCR; TCRdb lists only in-frame clones, some missing. The sample carries over 50,000 clones, around 87% recorded once. V was clipped by 1 base and J by 8 bases; unmatched bases: 8. Per germline, CDR1 SGHTA and CDR2 FQGNSA. This CDR3 is built from 15 residues. V usage is TRBV7-2 and J usage is TRBJ1-2; 9 positions agree with TRBD1. The TCR sequence derives from a human donor in good health. Some clones in this sample may be carry-over from other donors' samples. Sequencing was carried out using PBMCs. For the CDR3, the DNA is TGTGCCAGCAGCTTAGAGGGGACAGGGATCGGAGGCTACACCTTC. Translated: CASSLEGTGIGGYTF.